This TCR beta chain was captured by sequencing in a study of blood T cell repertoires in COVID-19. At the level of the study: Both acute and convalescent COVID-19 samples were obtained from the United States, Italy and Spain. The analysed material was cDNA or gDNA that came from T cells, B-cell-depleted T cells, or PBMCs.

This CDR3 has 17 amino acids. The table came from immunoSEQ multiplex PCR; TCRdb's copy has only in-frame clones and leaves some out. The sample yields approximately 390,000 clones, over 75% seen once. The sequence was collected from a woman between 40 and 50 years old with acute COVID-19. What was sequenced was PBMCs or T cells enriched from blood (not recorded which). The V gene is TRBV21-1, the J gene TRBJ1-4; the table's D call, TRBD1, has no DNA check behind it. TRBV21-1 corresponds to a pseudogene. The CDR3: CATYKGQGANPNEKLFF. CDR3 sequence (DNA): TGTGCCACCTACAAGGGACAGGGGGCTAATCCGAATGAAAAACTGTTTTTT.